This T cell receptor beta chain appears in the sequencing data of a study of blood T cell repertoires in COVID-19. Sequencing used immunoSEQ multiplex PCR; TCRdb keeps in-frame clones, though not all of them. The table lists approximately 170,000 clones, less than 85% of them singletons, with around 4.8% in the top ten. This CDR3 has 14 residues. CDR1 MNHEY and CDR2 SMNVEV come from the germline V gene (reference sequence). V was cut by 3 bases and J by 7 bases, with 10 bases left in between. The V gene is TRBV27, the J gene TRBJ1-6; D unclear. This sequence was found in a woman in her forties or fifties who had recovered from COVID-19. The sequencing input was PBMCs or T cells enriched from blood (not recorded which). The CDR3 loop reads CASSFGRPNSPLHF. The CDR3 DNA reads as TGTGCCAGCAGTTTTGGCAGGCCAAATTCACCCCTCCACTTT.